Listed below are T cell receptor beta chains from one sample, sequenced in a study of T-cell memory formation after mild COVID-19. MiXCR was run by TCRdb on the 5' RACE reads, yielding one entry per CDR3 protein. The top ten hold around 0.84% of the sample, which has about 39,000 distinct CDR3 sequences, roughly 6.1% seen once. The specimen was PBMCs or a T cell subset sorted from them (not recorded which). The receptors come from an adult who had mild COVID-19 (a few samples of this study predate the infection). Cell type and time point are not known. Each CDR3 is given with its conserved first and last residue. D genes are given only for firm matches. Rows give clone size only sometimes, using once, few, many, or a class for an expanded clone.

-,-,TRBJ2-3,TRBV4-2,CASSQDPIADTQYF,TGTGCCAGCAGCCAAGACCCCATCGCAGATACGCAGTATTTT
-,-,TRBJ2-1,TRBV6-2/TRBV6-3,CASSRSYNEQFF,TGTGCCAGCAGTAGGTCATACAATGAGCAGTTCTTC
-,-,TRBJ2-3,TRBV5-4,CASSLVSPGTDTQYF,TGTGCCAGCAGCTTGGTATCACCAGGCACAGATACGCAGTATTTT
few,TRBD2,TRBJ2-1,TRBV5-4,CASSLGGRSSYNEQFF,TGTGCCAGCAGCTTGGGCGGGAGGTCCTCCTACAATGAGCAGTTCTTC
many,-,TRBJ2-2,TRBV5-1,CASREDLSGGNTGELFF,TGCGCCAGCAGAGAAGATCTTTCTGGGGGTAACACCGGGGAGCTGTTTTTT
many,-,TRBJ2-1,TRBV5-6,CASSSTRNEQFF,TGTGCCAGCAGCTCGACTCGGAATGAGCAGTTCTTC
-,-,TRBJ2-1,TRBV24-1,CATSDQDSPKTYNEQFF,TGTGCCACCAGTGACCAAGACAGCCCGAAGACCTACAATGAGCAGTTCTTC
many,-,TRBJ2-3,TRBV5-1,CASSLGQVWTDTQYF,TGCGCCAGCAGCTTGGGGCAGGTTTGGACAGATACGCAGTATTTT
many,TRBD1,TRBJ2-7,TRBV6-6,CASSLTGGTGSYEQYF,TGTGCCAGCAGTTTGACAGGCGGGACAGGGTCCTACGAGCAGTACTTC
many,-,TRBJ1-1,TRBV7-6,CASNVGGSNTEAFF,TGTGCCAGCAACGTTGGGGGATCGAACACTGAAGCTTTCTTT
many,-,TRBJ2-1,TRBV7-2,CASSLVWDTVSSYNEQFF,TGTGCCAGCAGCTTAGTCTGGGATACTGTCAGCTCCTACAATGAGCAGTTCTTC
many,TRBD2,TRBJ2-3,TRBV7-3,CASSGLGGGARGTDTQYF,TGTGCCAGCTCCGGACTTGGCGGGGGGGCCAGAGGCACAGATACGCAGTATTTT
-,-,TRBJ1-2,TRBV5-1,CASSPYYNGPYGYTF,TGCGCCAGCAGCCCATACTATAACGGACCCTATGGCTACACCTTC
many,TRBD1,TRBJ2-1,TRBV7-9,CASSLGDRVGGNEQFF,TGTGCCAGCAGCTTAGGGGACAGGGTTGGGGGCAATGAGCAGTTCTTC
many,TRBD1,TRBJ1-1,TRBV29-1,CSVGYPTGGRFF,TGCAGCGTTGGCTATCCGACAGGGGGTCGCTTCTTT
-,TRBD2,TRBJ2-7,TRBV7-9,CASSLSGGANEQYF,TGTGCCAGCAGCTTGTCGGGGGGGGCCAACGAGCAGTACTTC
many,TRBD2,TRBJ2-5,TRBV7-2,CASRYSGGSVQETQYF,TGTGCCAGCAGATACTCGGGGGGTAGCGTGCAAGAGACCCAGTACTTC
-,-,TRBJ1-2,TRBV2,CASSEGKLRPRGGRGGYTF,TGTGCCAGCAGTGAAGGGAAGCTCCGACCCAGAGGTGGTCGGGGCGGCTACACCTTC
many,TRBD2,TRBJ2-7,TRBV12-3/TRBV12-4,CASRGLAGGAGYEQYF,TGTGCCAGCAGGGGACTAGCGGGAGGGGCTGGTTACGAGCAGTACTTC
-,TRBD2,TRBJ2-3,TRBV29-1,CSVGSSGGIGTDTQYF,TGCAGCGTTGGGTCTAGCGGGGGCATTGGAACAGATACGCAGTATTTT
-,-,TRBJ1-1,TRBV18,CASSPGQSGMNTEAFF,TGTGCCAGCTCACCCGGACAGTCCGGTATGAACACTGAAGCTTTCTTT
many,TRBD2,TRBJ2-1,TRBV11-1,CASSPSGSRVNEQFF,TGTGCCAGCAGCCCCAGCGGGAGTAGGGTAAATGAGCAGTTCTTC
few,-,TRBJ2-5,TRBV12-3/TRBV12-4,CASSFRQQETQYF,TGTGCCAGCAGTTTTAGGCAGCAAGAGACCCAGTACTTC
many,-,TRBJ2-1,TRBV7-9,CAIPSAVVGDNEQFF,TGTGCCATTCCCTCAGCGGTGGTTGGTGACAATGAGCAGTTCTTC
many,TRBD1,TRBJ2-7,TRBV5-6,CASSRRGPHEQYF,TGTGCCAGCAGCCGAAGGGGGCCTCACGAGCAGTACTTC
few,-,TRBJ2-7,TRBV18,CASSVGDSGSYEQYF,TGTGCCAGCTCAGTCGGCGACAGTGGCTCCTACGAGCAGTACTTC
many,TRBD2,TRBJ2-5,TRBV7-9,CASSLKELAGETQYF,TGTGCCAGCAGCTTAAAGGAACTAGCGGGAGAGACCCAGTACTTC
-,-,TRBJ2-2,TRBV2,CASSIMRGQNTGELFF,TGTGCCAGCAGTATTATGCGGGGCCAGAACACCGGGGAGCTGTTTTTT
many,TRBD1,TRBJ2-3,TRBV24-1,CATSAGRTGARDTQYF,TGTGCCACCAGTGCCGGACGGACAGGGGCAAGAGATACGCAGTATTTT
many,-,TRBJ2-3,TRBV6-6,CASSHDRGRGYTDTQYF,TGTGCCAGCAGTCACGACAGAGGGCGCGGATACACAGATACGCAGTATTTT
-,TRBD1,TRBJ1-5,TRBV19,CASSHGQGKPQHF,TGTGCCAGTAGCCACGGACAGGGGAAGCCCCAGCATTTT
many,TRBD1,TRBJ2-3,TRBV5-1,CASSRGGTYTQYF,TGCGCCAGCAGCCGAGGGGGCACCTATACGCAGTATTTT
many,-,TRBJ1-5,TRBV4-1,CASSQDNTGAAQPQHF,TGCGCCAGCAGCCAAGATAATACCGGGGCCGCTCAGCCCCAGCATTTT
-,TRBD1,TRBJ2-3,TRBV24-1,CATSDFRTGASTDTQYF,TGTGCCACCAGTGATTTCCGGACAGGGGCTAGCACAGATACGCAGTATTTT
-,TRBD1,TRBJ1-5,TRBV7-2,CASSGTGGKQPQHF,TGTGCCAGCAGCGGGACAGGGGGTAAACAGCCCCAGCATTTT
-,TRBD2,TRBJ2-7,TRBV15,CATSRLAGTKAYEQYF,TGTGCCACCAGCAGACTAGCGGGGACTAAAGCCTACGAGCAGTACTTC
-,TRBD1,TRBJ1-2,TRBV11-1,CASSSQGARGYTF,TGTGCCAGCAGCTCACAGGGGGCACGAGGCTACACCTTC
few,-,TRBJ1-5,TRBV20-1,CSAREGEGSNQPQHF,TGCAGTGCTAGAGAGGGGGAAGGGAGCAATCAGCCCCAGCATTTT
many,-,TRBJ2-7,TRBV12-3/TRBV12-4,CASSLDSSLRQYF,TGTGCCAGCAGTTTAGACAGTTCCCTGAGACAGTACTTC
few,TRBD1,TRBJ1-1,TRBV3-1,CASRHGQGNTEAFF,TGTGCCAGCAGACACGGACAGGGGAACACTGAAGCTTTCTTT